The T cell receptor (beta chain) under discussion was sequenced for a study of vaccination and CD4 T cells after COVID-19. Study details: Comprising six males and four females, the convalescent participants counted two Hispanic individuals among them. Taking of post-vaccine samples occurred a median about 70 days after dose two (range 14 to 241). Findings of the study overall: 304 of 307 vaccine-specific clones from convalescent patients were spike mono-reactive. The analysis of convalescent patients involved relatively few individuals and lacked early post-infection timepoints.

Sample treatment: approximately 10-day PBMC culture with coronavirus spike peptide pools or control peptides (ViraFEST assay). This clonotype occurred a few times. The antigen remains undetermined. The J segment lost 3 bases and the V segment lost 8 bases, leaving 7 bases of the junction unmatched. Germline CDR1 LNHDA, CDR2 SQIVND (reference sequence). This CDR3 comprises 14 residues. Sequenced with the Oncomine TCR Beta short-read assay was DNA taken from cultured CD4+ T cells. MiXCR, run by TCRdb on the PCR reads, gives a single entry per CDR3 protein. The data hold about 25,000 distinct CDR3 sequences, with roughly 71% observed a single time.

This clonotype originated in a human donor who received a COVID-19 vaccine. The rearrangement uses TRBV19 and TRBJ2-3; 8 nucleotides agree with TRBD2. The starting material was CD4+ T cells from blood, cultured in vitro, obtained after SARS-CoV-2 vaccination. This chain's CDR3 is CASSSGGGTDTQYF. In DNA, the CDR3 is TGTGCCAGTTCGAGCGGGGGTGGGACAGATACGCAGTATTTT.